The 10 T cell receptor beta chains below all came from one sample that was sequenced in a study of blood T cell repertoires in COVID-19. TCRdb's copy holds only in-frame clones and misses some; the assay was immunoSEQ multiplex PCR. The table shows 95,000 to 100,000 clones, with 81% occurring only once. The specimen sequenced was peripheral blood. These receptors all stem from a woman aged 80 or over with acute or convalescent COVID-19.

The chain links TRBV5-1 to TRBJ2-3; a weak D match, TRBD1 (7 bases). The V gene's germline CDR1 is SGHRS and CDR2 YFSETQ. V lost 1 base, J lost 2 bases, and 20 bases lay in between. CDR3 length: 18 amino acids. The DNA for the CDR3 is TGCGCCAGCAGCTTGAGGGGGCAGGGCAGCGGGCCCACAGATACGCAGTATTTT. Translation: CASSLRGQGSGPTDTQYF.

The chain uses TRBV28 and TRBJ2-2; perhaps TRBD1 as D (5 bases). V lost 7 bases to trimming and J lost 0 bases, with 12 bases between them. This CDR3 has 15 residues. Per germline, CDR1 MDHEN and CDR2 SYDVKM. This chain's CDR3 is CASIRGTSNTGELFF. In DNA, the CDR3 is TGTGCCAGCATTAGGGGCACCTCGAACACCGGGGAGCTGTTTTTT.

The count of this clone is one. The gene calls are TRBV15 and TRBJ1-2; D remains unclear. Germline values: CDR1 LNHNV, CDR2 YYDKDF (reference sequence). V lost 1 base, J lost 4 bases, and 10 bases lay in between. This CDR3 is 14 amino acids long. The CDR3 reads CATSRGVPGYGYTF. Written as DNA, the CDR3 is TGTGCCACCAGCAGAGGGGTCCCAGGCTATGGCTACACCTTC.

The V gene is TRBV12-3 or TRBV12-4, the J gene TRBJ1-2; no reliable D call. This CDR3 comprises 13 residues. The germline V and J ends were trimmed by 5 bases and 3 bases, with 10 bases remaining between them. CDR3 nucleotide sequence: TGTGCCAGCAGTATCGATAGCGACTATGGCTACACCTTC. The encoded protein is CASSIDSDYGYTF.

V is TRBV5-4 and J is TRBJ2-7, with a weak D call TRBD1 (6 bases). Trimming took 2 bases from V and 5 from J, leaving 11 bases between them. Per the germline V gene, CDR1 is SGHNT and CDR2 is YYREEE (reference sequence). The CDR3 has 13 amino acids. The CDR3 region is CASSFSGADEQYF. The CDR3 DNA is TGTGCCAGCAGCTTTTCAGGGGCCGACGAGCAGTACTTC. Full variable domain (missing parts from reference TRBV5-4 and TRBJ2-7): ETGVTQSPTHLIKTRGQQVTLRCSSQSGHNTVSWYQQALGQGPQFIFQYYREEENGRGNFPPRFSGLQFPNYSSELNVNALELDDSALYLCASSFSGADEQYFGPGTRLTVT.

This clone was seen only a few times. The rearrangement links TRBV11-2 to TRBJ1-2, with 7 bases fitting TRBD1. CDR1 is SGHAT and CDR2 is FQNNGV in the germline V gene. V lost 4 bases to trimming and J lost 8 bases; unmatched junction nucleotides: 16. The CDR3 totals 16 residues. CDR3 bases: TGTGCCAGCAGCTCAAATGGACAGGACGAATCCCGGGGCTACACCTTC. Translated: CASSSNGQDESRGYTF. The whole variable domain, remainder taken from reference TRBV11-2 and TRBJ1-2, is EAGVAQSPRYKIIEKRQSVAFWCNPISGHATLYWYQQILGQGPKLLIQFQNNGVVDDSQLPKDRFSAERLKGVDSTLKIQPAKLEDSAVYLCASSSNGQDESRGYTFGSGTRLTVV.

V usage is TRBV24-1 and J usage is TRBJ2-3; 8 bases map to TRBD2. This CDR3 comprises 15 residues. The trim removed 6 bases at V and 2 bases at J, leaving 6 bases unmatched. Germline CDR1 and CDR2: KGHDR and SFDVKD. DNA for the CDR3: TGTGCCACCAGTCTGGGTAGCGGGATCACAGATACGCAGTATTTT. It yields the protein CATSLGSGITDTQYF.

The rearrangement joins TRBV5-8 to TRBJ2-5; 8 bases are shared with TRBD1. Trimming cost V 3 bases and J 4 bases; bases outside gene matches: 5. Germline V CDR1 and CDR2: SGHTS, YDEGEE. CDR3 length: 14 amino acids. The CDR3 is CASSYGTGGETQYF. In nucleotides, the CDR3 is TGTGCCAGCAGCTACGGGACAGGAGGAGAGACCCAGTACTTC.

The chain carries TRBV28 and TRBJ1-1, with unresolved D. The CDR3 length is 14 residues. Germline V gives CDR1 MDHEN, CDR2 SYDVKM. V lost 5 bases and J 0 bases, leaving 10 bases between the germline ends. The CDR3 here is CASSVFSLNTEAFF. CDR3 DNA: TGTGCCAGCAGTGTTTTTTCTTTGAACACTGAAGCTTTCTTT.

V and J are TRBV7-9 and TRBJ1-1, with TRBD1 as a possible D gene (5 bases). In germline, CDR1 is SEHNR, CDR2 FQNEAQ (reference sequence). This CDR3 is built from 14 residues. V lost 3 bases and J 4 bases, leaving 12 bases between the germline ends. CDR3 sequence (DNA): TGTGCCAGCAGCTTCTCCATGGGGGGCACTGAAGCTTTCTTT. Translating gives CASSFSMGGTEAFF.